The clone carrying this TCR beta chain was recorded once. The antigen remains undetermined. In germline, CDR1 is GTSNPN, CDR2 SVGIG (reference sequence). CDR3 size: 13 residues. This sample was taken from a study of T cells in Graves' hyperthyroidism and ophthalmopathy. General observations from the study: Blood also contained most expanded thyroid clonotypes above 0.001.

Template material for amplifying TCR beta CDR3 regions consisted of RNA transcripts. The HTBI primer set drove a first-round RT-PCR of the TCR CDR3. Using its own MiXCR run on the multiplex PCR reads, TCRdb lists one record per CDR3 protein. The data hold some 770,000 distinct CDR3 sequences, with around 17% observed a single time. This sequence was found in a man aged 18 to 30 with Graves' hyperthyroidism. Sequenced input: blood. The genes are TRBV30 and TRBJ2-3; 8 positions agree with TRBD1. The CDR3 here is CALGQGSTDTQYF. The DNA for the CDR3 is TGTGCGCTTGGACAGGGAAGCACAGATACGCAGTATTTT. Full variable domain (missing parts from reference TRBV30 and TRBJ2-3): SQTIHQWPATLVQPVGSPLSLECTVEGTSNPNLYWYRQAAGRGLQLLFYSVGIGQISSEVPQNLSASRPQDRQFILSSKKLLLSDSGFYLCALGQGSTDTQYFGPGTRLTVL.